These T cell receptor beta chains were read from a single sample in a study of neurological immune-mediated disorders. TCRdb reprocessed the 5' RACE reads with MiXCR, giving one entry per CDR3 protein. The data show some 79,000 distinct CDR3 sequences, with 13% to 15% seen just once and roughly 6.8% held by the top ten. The sample taken for sequencing was PBMCs. The receptor source for this set is a woman in her forties or fifties in good health. Each CDR3 is given with its conserved first and last residue. D genes are given only for firm matches. Expanded clones get a size class; other rows say once, few or many, or leave the size out.

clone size,D gene,V gene,J gene,CDR3 protein,CDR3 DNA
few,TRBD2,TRBV7-8,TRBJ2-1,CASRLTRTSGSYNEQFF,TGTGCCAGCAGATTAACCCGGACTAGCGGGAGCTACAATGAGCAGTTCTTC
many,.,TRBV5-6,TRBJ1-2,CASATGVYGYTF,TGTGCCAGCGCCACAGGCGTCTATGGCTACACCTTC
many,.,TRBV11-2,TRBJ2-7,CASSLDPSGTEQYF,TGTGCCAGCAGCTTAGATCCTTCTGGCACCGAGCAGTACTTC
many,.,TRBV5-1,TRBJ2-5,CASSFQETQYF,TGTGCCAGCAGCTTCCAAGAGACCCAGTACTTC
.,TRBD1,TRBV20-1,TRBJ1-2,CSARDREVRGYTF,TGCAGTGCTCGGGACAGGGAAGTCCGTGGCTACACCTTC
many,.,TRBV7-2,TRBJ2-3,CASSLARTPSDTQYF,TGTGCCAGCAGCTTAGCGAGGACTCCTTCGGATACGCAGTATTTT
many,TRBD2,TRBV5-1,TRBJ2-1,CASSSEGASGYDSYNEQFF,TGCGCCAGCAGCTCGGAAGGGGCTAGCGGCTACGACTCCTACAATGAGCAGTTCTTC
.,.,TRBV6-1,TRBJ1-5,CATAYRVGNQPQHF,TGTGCCACCGCCTACAGGGTGGGTAATCAGCCCCAGCATTTT
many,.,TRBV24-1,TRBJ2-2,CAAGTGRAGELFF,TGTGCCGCGGGAACAGGGAGAGCCGGGGAGCTGTTTTTT
many,TRBD1,TRBV20-1,TRBJ1-1,CSRVGTGNEAFF,TGCAGTCGAGTCGGGACAGGGAATGAAGCTTTCTTT
.,.,TRBV5-1,TRBJ2-2,CASSLGPGGGPGELFF,TGCGCCAGCAGCTTGGGACCAGGCGGGGGCCCCGGGGAGCTGTTTTTT
many,TRBD1,TRBV5-1,TRBJ1-1,CASSPIIQGSTEAFF,TGCGCCAGCAGCCCGATTATACAGGGGAGCACTGAAGCTTTCTTT
.,TRBD1,TRBV5-1,TRBJ2-5,CATAPGTGMEETQYF,TGCGCCACCGCCCCCGGGACAGGGATGGAGGAGACCCAGTACTTC
once,TRBD2,TRBV11-2,TRBJ2-3,CSSSLTSDTDTQYF,TGTTCCAGCAGCTTAACTAGCGACACAGATACGCAGTATTTT
many,TRBD2,TRBV20-1,TRBJ2-5,CSARTWTSGGQETQYF,TGCAGTGCTAGAACCTGGACTAGCGGGGGCCAAGAGACCCAGTACTTC
.,TRBD1,TRBV5-1,TRBJ2-1,CASSLRQGIGEQFF,TGCGCCAGCAGCTTAAGACAGGGCATAGGTGAGCAGTTCTTC
many,.,TRBV7-3,TRBJ2-1,CASSPGRGAASYNEQFF,TGTGCCAGCAGCCCAGGCCGTGGGGCAGCGTCCTACAATGAGCAGTTCTTC
many,.,TRBV15,TRBJ1-5,CATSREGPQHF,TGTGCCACCAGCAGAGAGGGACCCCAGCATTTT
many,TRBD2,TRBV7-9,TRBJ2-3,CASFLAGGTDTQYF,TGTGCCAGCTTTCTAGCGGGAGGGACAGATACGCAGTATTTT
.,.,TRBV7-6,TRBJ1-3,CASSLLALPPSGNTIYF,TGTGCCAGCAGCTTACTGGCACTCCCCCCCTCTGGAAACACCATATATTTT
many,TRBD2,TRBV14,TRBJ2-1,CASSPLAGGPYNEQFF,TGTGCCAGCAGCCCCCTCGCGGGAGGGCCATACAATGAGCAGTTCTTC
many,TRBD1,TRBV7-2,TRBJ2-2,CASSRDRFTGELFF,TGTGCCAGCAGCCGGGACAGATTCACCGGGGAGCTGTTTTTT